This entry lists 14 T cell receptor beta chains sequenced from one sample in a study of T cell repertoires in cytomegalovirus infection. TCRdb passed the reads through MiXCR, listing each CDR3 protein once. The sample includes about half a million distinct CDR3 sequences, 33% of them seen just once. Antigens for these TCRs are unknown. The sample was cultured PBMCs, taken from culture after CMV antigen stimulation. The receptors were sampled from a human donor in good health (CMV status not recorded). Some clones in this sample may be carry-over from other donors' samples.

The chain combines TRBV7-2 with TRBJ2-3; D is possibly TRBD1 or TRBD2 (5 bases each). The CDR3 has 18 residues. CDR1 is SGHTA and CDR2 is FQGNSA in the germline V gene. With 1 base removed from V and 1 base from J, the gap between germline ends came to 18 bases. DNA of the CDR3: TGTGCCAGCAGCTTAGTGGTTGGTTTGAGGGGCCGCACAGATACGCAGTATTTT. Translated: CASSLVVGLRGRTDTQYF.

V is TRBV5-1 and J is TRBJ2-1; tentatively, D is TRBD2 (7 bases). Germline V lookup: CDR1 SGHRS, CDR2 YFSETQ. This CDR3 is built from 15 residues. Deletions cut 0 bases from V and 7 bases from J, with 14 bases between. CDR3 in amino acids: CASSLGGGQVNEQFF. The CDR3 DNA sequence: TGCGCCAGCAGCTTGGGGGGGGGGCAAGTTAATGAGCAGTTCTTC.

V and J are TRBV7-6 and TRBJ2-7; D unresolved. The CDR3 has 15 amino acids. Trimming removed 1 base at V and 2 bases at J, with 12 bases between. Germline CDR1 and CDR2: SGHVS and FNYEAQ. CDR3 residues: CASSLGAEKPYEQYF. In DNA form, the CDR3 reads TGTGCCAGCAGCTTAGGGGCAGAGAAACCCTACGAGCAGTACTTC.

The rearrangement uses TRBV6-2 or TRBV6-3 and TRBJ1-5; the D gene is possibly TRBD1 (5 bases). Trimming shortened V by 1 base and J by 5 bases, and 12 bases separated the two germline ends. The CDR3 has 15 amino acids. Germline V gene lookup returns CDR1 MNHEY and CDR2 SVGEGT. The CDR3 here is CASSYFQGPDQPQHF. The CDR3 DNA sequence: TGTGCCAGCAGTTACTTCCAGGGACCGGATCAGCCCCAGCATTTT.

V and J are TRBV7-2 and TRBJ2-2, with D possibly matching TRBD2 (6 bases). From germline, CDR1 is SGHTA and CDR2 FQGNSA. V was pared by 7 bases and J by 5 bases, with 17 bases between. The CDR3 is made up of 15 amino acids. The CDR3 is CASTPLGGWTGELFF. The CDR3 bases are TGTGCCAGCACCCCTCTCGGGGGTTGGACCGGGGAGCTGTTTTTT. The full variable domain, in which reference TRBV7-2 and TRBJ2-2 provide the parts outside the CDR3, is GAGVSQSPSNKVTEKGKDVELRCDPISGHTALYWYRQSLGQGLEFLIYFQGNSAPDKSGLPSDRFSAERTGGSVSTLTIQRTQQEDSAVYLCASTPLGGWTGELFFGEGSRLTVL.

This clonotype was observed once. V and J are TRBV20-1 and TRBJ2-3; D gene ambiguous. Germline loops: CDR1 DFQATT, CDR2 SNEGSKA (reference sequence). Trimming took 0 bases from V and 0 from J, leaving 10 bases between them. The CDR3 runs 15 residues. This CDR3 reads CSARDRAPSTDTQYF. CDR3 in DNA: TGCAGTGCTAGAGATCGCGCCCCTAGCACAGATACGCAGTATTTT.

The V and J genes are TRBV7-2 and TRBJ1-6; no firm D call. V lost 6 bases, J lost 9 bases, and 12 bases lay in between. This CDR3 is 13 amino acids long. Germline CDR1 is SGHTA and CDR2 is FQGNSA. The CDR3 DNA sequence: TGTGCCAGCAGGACGGATTGGGGTTCACCCCTCCACTTT. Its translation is CASRTDWGSPLHF.

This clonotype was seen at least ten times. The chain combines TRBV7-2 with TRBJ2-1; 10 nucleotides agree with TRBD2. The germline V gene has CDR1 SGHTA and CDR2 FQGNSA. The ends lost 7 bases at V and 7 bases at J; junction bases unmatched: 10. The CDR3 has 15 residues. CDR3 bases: TGTGCCAGCATCCAATTTTCGACTAGCGGGAATGAGCAGTTCTTC. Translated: CASIQFSTSGNEQFF.

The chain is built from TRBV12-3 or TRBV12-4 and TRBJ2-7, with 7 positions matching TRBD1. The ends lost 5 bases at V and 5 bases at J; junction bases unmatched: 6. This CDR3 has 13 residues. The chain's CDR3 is CASSVNQGDEQYF. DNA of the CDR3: TGTGCCAGCAGTGTAAACCAGGGGGACGAGCAGTACTTC.

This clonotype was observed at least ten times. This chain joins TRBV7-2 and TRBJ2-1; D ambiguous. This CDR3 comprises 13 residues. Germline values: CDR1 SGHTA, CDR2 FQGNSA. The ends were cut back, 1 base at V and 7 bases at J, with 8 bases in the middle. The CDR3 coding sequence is TGTGCCAGCAGCTTAGGCCGTCCGAATGAGCAGTTCTTC. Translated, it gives CASSLGRPNEQFF.

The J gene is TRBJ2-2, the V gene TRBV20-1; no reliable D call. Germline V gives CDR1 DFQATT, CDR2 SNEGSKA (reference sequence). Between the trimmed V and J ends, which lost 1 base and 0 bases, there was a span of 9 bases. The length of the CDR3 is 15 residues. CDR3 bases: TGCAGTGCTAGAGTTTGGCAGACGAACACCGGGGAGCTGTTTTTT. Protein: CSARVWQTNTGELFF.

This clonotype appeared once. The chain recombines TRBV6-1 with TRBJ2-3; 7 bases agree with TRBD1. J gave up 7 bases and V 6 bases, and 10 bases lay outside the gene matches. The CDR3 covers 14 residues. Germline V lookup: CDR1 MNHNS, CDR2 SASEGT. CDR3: CASSRQGAVNTQYF. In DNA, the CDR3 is TGTGCCAGCAGCCGACAGGGAGCGGTAAATACGCAGTATTTT.

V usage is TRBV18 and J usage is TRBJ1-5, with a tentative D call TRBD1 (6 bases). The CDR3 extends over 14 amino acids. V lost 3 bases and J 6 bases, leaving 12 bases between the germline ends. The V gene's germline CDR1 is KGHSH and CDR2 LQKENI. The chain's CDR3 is CASSPLGAGQPQHF. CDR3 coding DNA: TGTGCCAGCTCACCGCTGGGGGCCGGTCAGCCCCAGCATTTT.

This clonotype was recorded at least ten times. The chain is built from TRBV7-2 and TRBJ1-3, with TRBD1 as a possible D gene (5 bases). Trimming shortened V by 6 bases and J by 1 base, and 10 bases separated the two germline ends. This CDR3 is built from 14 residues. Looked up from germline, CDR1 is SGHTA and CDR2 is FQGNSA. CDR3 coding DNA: TGTGCCAGCAGACTAGCAGGGTCTGGAAACACCATATATTTT. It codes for CASRLAGSGNTIYF.